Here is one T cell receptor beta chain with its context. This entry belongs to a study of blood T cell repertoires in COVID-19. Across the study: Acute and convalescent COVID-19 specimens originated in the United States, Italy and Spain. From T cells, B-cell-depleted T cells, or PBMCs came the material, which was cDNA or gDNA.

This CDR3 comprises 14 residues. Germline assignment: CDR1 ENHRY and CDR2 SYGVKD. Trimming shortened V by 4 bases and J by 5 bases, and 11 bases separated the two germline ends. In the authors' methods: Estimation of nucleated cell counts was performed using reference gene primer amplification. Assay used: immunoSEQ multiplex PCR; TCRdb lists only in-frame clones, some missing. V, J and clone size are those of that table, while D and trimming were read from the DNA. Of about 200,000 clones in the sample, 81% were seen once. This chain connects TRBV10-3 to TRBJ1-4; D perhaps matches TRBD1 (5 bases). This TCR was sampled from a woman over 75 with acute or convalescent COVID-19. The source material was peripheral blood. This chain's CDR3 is CAISGQQSNEKLFF. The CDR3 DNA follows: TGTGCCATCAGTGGACAGCAGTCAAATGAAAAACTGTTTTTT.